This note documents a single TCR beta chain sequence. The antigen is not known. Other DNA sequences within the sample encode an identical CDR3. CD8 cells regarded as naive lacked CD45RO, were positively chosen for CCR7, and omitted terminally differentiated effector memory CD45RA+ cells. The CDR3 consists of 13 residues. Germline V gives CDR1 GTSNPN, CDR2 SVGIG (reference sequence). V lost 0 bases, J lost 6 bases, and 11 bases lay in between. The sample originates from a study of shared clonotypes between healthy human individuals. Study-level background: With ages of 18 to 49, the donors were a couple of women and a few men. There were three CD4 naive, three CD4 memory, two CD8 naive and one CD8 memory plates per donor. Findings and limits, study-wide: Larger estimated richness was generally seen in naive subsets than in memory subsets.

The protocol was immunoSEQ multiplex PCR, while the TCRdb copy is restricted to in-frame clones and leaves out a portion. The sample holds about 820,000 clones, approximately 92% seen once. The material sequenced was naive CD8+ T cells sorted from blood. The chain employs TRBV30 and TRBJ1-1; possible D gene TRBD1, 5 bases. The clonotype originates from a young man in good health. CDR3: CAWSVLRGAEAFF. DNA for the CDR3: TGTGCCTGGAGTGTACTCCGGGGGGCTGAAGCTTTCTTT.